The sequence of this T cell receptor beta chain was determined in a study of OX40 agonist ivuxolimab in advanced cancers. Context from the whole study: Ivuxolimab was a fully human IgG2 agonistic monoclonal antibody targeting the costimulatory receptor OX40 (CD134). Of the approximately 50 patients in dose escalation, around 20 had hepatocellular carcinoma, about 15 had melanoma, 9 had renal cell carcinoma and 9 had head and neck cancer. Intravenous ivuxolimab was administered to patients every 2 weeks at six dose levels: 0.01, 0.1, 0.3, 1.5, 3 and 10 mg/kg. The monotherapy dose-escalation portion (N of about 50 patients) of the phase I ivuxolimab trial is reported in the paper. Peripheral TCRbeta sequencing aimed to test whether ivuxolimab altered TCR sequence diversity and caused clonal T-cell expansion. Patients were allowed to have had prior anti-PD-1, anti-PD-L1 or anti-CTLA-4 therapy, and 40% of the dose-escalation patients had been treated with checkpoint inhibitors. A male proportion of roughly 85% and a mean age of around 60 years, ranging from roughly 23 to 90, were recorded for the dose-escalation cohort. Three dose-escalation patients achieved partial responses, one with hepatocellular carcinoma and two with cutaneous melanoma. Study-wide conclusions, independent of this receptor: Low levels of normalized T-cell clonal expansion were also seen in some patients who did not respond. In the 0.1-3.0 mg/kg groups, partial responders were among the patients with the lowest normalized peripheral clonal expansion, particularly in CD8+ T cells. Clonal expansion of both CD4+ and CD8+ blood T cells was observed from baseline to week 6 at doses 0.1 to 3.0 mg/kg. After ivuxolimab, more expanded clones were found on average in CD8+ T cells than in CD4+ T cells. Which antigens the clonally expanded peripheral T cells were specific for was not determined.

For sequencing of the TCRbeta CDR3 region, genomic DNA was extracted from the sorted cells. TCRbeta CDR3 regions were sequenced using the immunoSEQ Assay. The clones in this table, taken by TCRdb from immuneACCESS, are in-frame only. Not every clone is retained; where verified, under half of the shortfall comes from an unresolved V gene, and the cause of the rest is unknown. The sample contains more than 10,000 clones, 67% of them found a single time. The ten top clones hold 26% of the sample. CDR1 and CDR2, per the germline V gene, are SGHTA and FQGNSA. V gives up 5 bases and J gives up 3 bases, and the segment between their germline ends measures 6 bases. CDR3 length: 12 amino acids, cysteine to phenylalanine. The sequence is cut down to CDR3 DNA, 36 bases in frame from base 1. The trial excluded patients who had a history of autoimmune disease or who were on systemic immunosuppression. Peripheral blood for TCR sequencing was collected from all dose cohorts at baseline, on cycle 4 day 1, and on cycle 7 day 1. The samples were taken from a phase I, first-in-human, multicenter, open-label dose-escalation trial of ivuxolimab. Adults with locally advanced or metastatic head and neck squamous cell, hepatocellular, melanoma or renal cell carcinoma were enrolled in the trial. CD4+ and CD8+ T cells were sorted separately from peripheral blood before TCR sequencing.

The count of this clone is one. Its target antigen remains unknown. Base qualities were left out, and no much larger clone turns up one base away. The sample consisted of CD4+ or CD8+ T cells sorted from blood, taken in a trial of the OX40 agonist ivuxolimab. The TCR was taken from an adult with an advanced solid tumor such as melanoma, head and neck, liver or kidney cancer. The chain couples TRBV7-2 to TRBJ2-3; no confident D gene assignment can be made. The DNA sequence is given as TGTGCCAGCAGCACGTTTACAGATACGCAGTATTTT. It encodes CASSTFTDTQYF.